One sample yielded the 32 T cell receptor beta chains listed below, sequenced in a study of blood T cell repertoires in COVID-19. The table came from immunoSEQ multiplex PCR; TCRdb's copy has only in-frame clones and leaves some out. The repertoire consists of around 370,000 clones, with 88% occurring once and the leading ten covering roughly 1.2%. The sample was PBMCs or T cells enriched from blood (not recorded which). These receptor sequences come from a woman younger than 30 who had recovered from COVID-19.

This clone appeared a few times. V usage is TRBV5-1 and J usage is TRBJ2-1; 8 bases match TRBD2. Germline V gene sequence: CDR1 SGHRS, CDR2 YFSETQ. After removal of 4 bases from V and 0 bases from J, the junction contained 12 bases not matched to a gene. The CDR3 extends over 18 amino acids. The CDR3 loop is CASSPRTSQVPSYNEQFF. As DNA, the CDR3 is TGCGCCAGCAGCCCACGGACTAGCCAGGTTCCCTCCTACAATGAGCAGTTCTTC.

The chain has TRBV4-3 and TRBJ1-5; D is ambiguous. With 0 bases removed from V and 6 bases from J, the gap between germline ends came to 9 bases. The germline V gene encodes CDR1 LGHNA and CDR2 YSLEER. The CDR3 extends over 14 amino acids. CDR3: CASSQDLGGQPQHF. CDR3 DNA sequence: TGCGCCAGCAGCCAAGATTTGGGAGGTCAGCCCCAGCATTTT.

The gene calls are TRBV28 and TRBJ1-2; 8 nucleotides agree with TRBD1. After removal of 6 bases from V and 8 bases from J, the junction contained 14 bases not matched to a gene. The germline CDR1 and CDR2 sequences are MDHEN and SYDVKM. CDR3 length equals 15 residues. The CDR3 loop reads CASSTEWTGKGGYTF. CDR3 sequence (DNA): TGTGCCAGCAGCACCGAATGGACAGGGAAGGGCGGCTACACCTTC.

V and J are TRBV7-9 and TRBJ2-7; possibly TRBD2 for D (6 bases). Germline V lookup: CDR1 SEHNR, CDR2 FQNEAQ (reference sequence). The germline V and J ends were trimmed by 2 bases and 3 bases, with 8 bases remaining between them. There are 13 residues in the CDR3. The CDR3 is CASSLSRDYEQYF. The CDR3 DNA sequence: TGTGCCAGCAGCTTATCGCGGGACTACGAGCAGTACTTC. Together with reference TRBV7-9 and TRBJ2-7, the CDR3 gives the full variable domain: DTGVSQNPRHKITKRGQNVTFRCDPISEHNRLYWYRQTLGQGPEFLTYFQNEAQLEKSRLLSDRFSAERPKGSFSTLEIQRTEQGDSAMYLCASSLSRDYEQYFGPGTRLTVT.

The chain employs TRBV6-1 and TRBJ1-2; 7 positions match TRBD1. V lost 1 base, J lost 3 bases, and 17 bases stayed unmatched. The germline CDR1 and CDR2 sequences are MNHNS and SASEGT. This CDR3 contains 19 residues. The CDR3 sequence is CASSEGLSEPGQHYYGYTF. The CDR3 DNA reads as TGTGCCAGCAGTGAAGGCCTCTCCGAGCCGGGACAGCACTACTATGGCTACACCTTC.

CDR3 in amino acids: CASSFLVQYF. As DNA, the CDR3 is TGTGCCAGCAGTTTCCTTGTGCAGTACTTC. The V gene is TRBV28, the J gene TRBJ2-7; D unclear. The CDR3 is made up of 10 amino acids. The V end was cut by 3 bases, the J end by 9 bases, with 6 bases between. Germline assignment: CDR1 MDHEN and CDR2 SYDVKM.

Note on this clone: The identical CDR3 is also encoded by other nucleotide sequences in the sample. V and J are TRBV9 and TRBJ2-2, with D maybe TRBD2 (5 bases). The CDR3 runs to 12 residues. Per germline, CDR1 SGDLS and CDR2 YYNGEE. Trimming pared 0 bases from V and 8 bases from J, leaving 5 bases between. CDR3 region: CASSVGGGELFF. The CDR3 nucleotides read TGTGCCAGCAGCGTAGGCGGGGGGGAGCTGTTTTTT.

The chain couples TRBV12-3 or TRBV12-4 to TRBJ1-2; D might be TRBD1 (5 bases). The CDR3 runs 12 residues. Between the trimmed V and J ends, which lost 7 bases and 6 bases, there was a span of 12 bases. This chain's CDR3 is CASTTPGDGYTF. The CDR3 nucleotides are TGTGCCAGCACCACGCCGGGGGATGGCTACACCTTC.

J is TRBJ1-1 and V is TRBV2; D is ambiguous. Germline V CDR1 and CDR2: SNHLY, FYNNEI. The CDR3 is 15 residues long. V lost 7 bases, J lost 2 bases, and 17 bases lay in between. In DNA form, the CDR3 reads TGTGCCAGCACCGCGACCGACAAACCTAACACTGAAGCTTTCTTT. This sequence encodes CASTATDKPNTEAFF.

The chain joins TRBV4-1 to TRBJ2-1; TRBD2 matches at 14 bases. The CDR3 sequence is 18 residues long. Per germline, CDR1 MGHRA and CDR2 YSYEKL. V trimming: 4 bases; J trimming: 0 bases; junction bases outside the gene matches: 5. CDR3 coding DNA: TGCGCCAGCAGCCCAGGACTAGCGGGGGGCCCCTCCTACAATGAGCAGTTCTTC. Its protein product is CASSPGLAGGPSYNEQFF.

This clone was seen a handful of times. CDR3 DNA sequence: TGTGCCAGCAACAGGGGTTCTGAAGCTTTCTTT. Amino acid sequence: CASNRGSEAFF. The V and J genes are TRBV12-3 or TRBV12-4 and TRBJ1-1; 7 bases are shared with TRBD1. CDR3 length equals 11 residues. Germline trimming cut 7 bases from V and 6 bases from J; bases unmatched to any gene: 2.

The chain combines TRBV7-8 with TRBJ2-3; 9 nucleotides match TRBD1. This CDR3 region has 14 residues. CDR1 is SGHVS, CDR2 FQNEAQ, per germline. The V and J ends lost 6 bases and 4 bases, in that order; junction bases with no gene match: 5. CDR3: CASSRGQGSDTQYF. The CDR3, as DNA: TGTGCCAGCAGTCGGGGACAGGGTTCAGATACGCAGTATTTT.

J is TRBJ1-1 and V is TRBV9; 7 bases map to TRBD1. The V gene end was trimmed by 0 bases and the J gene end by 3 bases; junction bases not matched to a gene: 8. The CDR3 covers 16 residues. From germline, CDR1 is SGDLS and CDR2 YYNGEE. The CDR3 DNA sequence: TGTGCCAGCAGCGTAGGTCTCGATAGGGGGCACACTGAAGCTTTCTTT. This translates into CASSVGLDRGHTEAFF.

The rearrangement uses TRBV3-1 (or the pseudogene TRBV3-2) and TRBJ1-3, with D unresolved. The ends were cut back, 3 bases at V and 0 bases at J, with 15 bases in the middle. The CDR3 is 17 residues long. CDR1 LGHDT and CDR2 YNNKEL come from the germline V gene (reference sequence). The CDR3 DNA sequence: TGTGCCAGCAGCCATCCTTCAGCGTTTACCTCTGGAAACACCATATATTTT. Its protein is CASSHPSAFTSGNTIYF.

The rearrangement links TRBV10-3 to TRBJ1-5; 9 nucleotides align to TRBD1. This CDR3 contains 14 residues. J gave up 4 bases and V 10 bases, and 8 bases lay outside the gene matches. Germline-derived CDR1 and CDR2 are ENHRY and SYGVKD. The CDR3 DNA sequence: TGTGCCAGCAGGACAGGGGCGGCGAATCAGCCCCAGCATTTT. Residues: CASRTGAANQPQHF.

The genes are TRBV7-3 and TRBJ1-2; D might be TRBD1 (6 bases). Germline values: CDR1 SGHTA, CDR2 FQGTGA. This CDR3 comprises 13 residues. V lost 2 bases to trimming and J lost 3 bases, with 7 bases between them. CDR3 region: CASSLAGDYGYTF. The CDR3 nucleotides read TGTGCCAGCAGCTTAGCAGGGGACTATGGCTACACCTTC.

The chain couples TRBV2 to TRBJ2-3; 7 bases fit TRBD2. Germline CDR1 is SNHLY and CDR2 is FYNNEI. CDR3 length: 18 amino acids. V dropped 6 bases and J dropped 0; count of bases not matched to a gene: 15. CDR3 protein: CASRERDREIYSTDTQYF. In DNA, the CDR3 is TGTGCCAGCAGGGAGCGGGACCGAGAAATTTATAGCACAGATACGCAGTATTTT.

The J gene is TRBJ2-5, the V gene TRBV6-1; no clear D gene. This CDR3 comprises 14 residues. CDR1 and CDR2 from the germline V gene are MNHNS and SASEGT. Trimming stripped 0 bases from V and 2 bases from J, with 7 bases between. This CDR3 is CASSEAPNQETQYF. Here the CDR3 DNA reads TGTGCCAGCAGTGAAGCCCCTAATCAAGAGACCCAGTACTTC.

This clone was counted a single time. A junction end diverges from the germline sequence, so it may reflect a read error. V gene TRBV5-8 combines with J gene TRBJ1-4, with unresolved D. CDR3 length: 13 residues. CDR1 SGHTS and CDR2 YDEGEE come from the germline V gene. The DNA for the CDR3 is TGTGCCAGCAGCTCAGGATCGAATGGAAAACTGTTTTTT. This gives the protein CASSSGSNGKLFF.

The rearrangement uses TRBV29-1 and TRBJ2-2; tentative D call: TRBD2 (5 bases). From germline, CDR1 is SQVTM and CDR2 ANQGSEA. The length of the CDR3 is 14 residues. V lost 4 bases and J lost 2, with 11 bases in between. CDR3 bases: TGCAGCGTTGTCGGGGAGTTTAACACCGGGGAGCTGTTTTTT. Translation: CSVVGEFNTGELFF.

CDR3 DNA: TGTGCCAGCAGGAATTGGCTAAAAGGGGGGGAGGGGCTCTATAGCAATCAGCCCCAGCATTTT. Translating gives CASRNWLKGGEGLYSNQPQHF. The V and J genes are TRBV2 and TRBJ1-5, with a possible D match to TRBD1 (6 bases). Trimming stripped 6 bases from V and 0 bases from J, with 30 bases between. Germline-derived CDR1 and CDR2 are SNHLY and FYNNEI. This CDR3 has 21 amino acids.

J is TRBJ1-5 and V is TRBV19, with no clear D. With 0 bases removed from V and 7 bases from J, the gap between germline ends came to 16 bases. The CDR3 covers 16 residues. Germline CDR1 is LNHDA and CDR2 is SQIVND (reference sequence). The CDR3 nucleotides are TGTGCCAGTAGTATAGAGGAGGGCCTCCTCGGGCAGCCCCAGCATTTT. Translated, it gives CASSIEEGLLGQPQHF. The complete variable domain, with remaining parts taken from reference TRBV19 and TRBJ1-5, reads DGGITQSPKYLFRKEGQNVTLSCEQNLNHDAMYWYRQDPGQGLRLIYYSQIVNDFQKGDIAEGYSVSREKKESFPLTVTSAQKNPTAFYLCASSIEEGLLGQPQHFGDGTRLSIL.

This chain links TRBV6-5 with TRBJ1-6, with TRBD1 matching over 10 bases. With 0 bases clipped from V and 16 bases from J, the junction kept 9 bases outside the gene matches. The CDR3 loop spans 15 amino acids. CDR1 is MNHEY and CDR2 is SVGAGI in the germline V gene. This CDR3 reads CASSYSTETGGYLHF. DNA of the CDR3: TGTGCCAGCAGTTACTCGACCGAGACAGGGGGCTATCTCCACTTT.

CDR3 loop: CASSTLPQETQYF. In DNA, the CDR3 is TGTGCCAGCAGTACGCTACCCCAAGAGACCCAGTACTTC. V is TRBV27 and J is TRBJ2-5; D not certain. Germline V gene sequence: CDR1 MNHEY, CDR2 SMNVEV (reference sequence). CDR3 size: 13 residues. Trimming removed 5 bases at V and 1 base at J, with 8 bases between.

The chain employs TRBV7-2 and TRBJ1-5; D gene ambiguous. Germline V gene lookup returns CDR1 SGHTA and CDR2 FQGNSA. Trimming removed 5 bases at V and 3 bases at J, with 11 bases between. The CDR3 is made up of 14 amino acids. The CDR3 DNA sequence: TGTGCCAGCAGCCCGAGCGGGCCCAATCAGCCCCAGCATTTT. Protein: CASSPSGPNQPQHF.

The sample holds one count of this clone. The chain is built from TRBV21-1 and TRBJ2-2; TRBD2 reflects the table's D call only, with no check against the DNA. TRBV21-1 is tagged as a pseudogene. The CDR3 is 20 residues long. The CDR3 here is CASSKARGDEGLAITGELFF. In DNA form, the CDR3 reads TGTGCCAGCAGCAAAGCTAGGGGGGACGAAGGACTAGCGATCACCGGGGAGCTGTTTTTT.

This chain uses TRBV3-1 (or the pseudogene TRBV3-2) with TRBJ1-1; no firm D call. The CDR3 totals 16 residues. Deletions cut 5 bases from V and 4 bases from J, with 20 bases between. Germline CDR1 is LGHDT and CDR2 is YNNKEL (reference sequence). CDR3 coding DNA: TGTGCCAGCAGCTCCTTCCAGTCAGTCTCAGGCACTGAAGCTTTCTTT. Its translation: CASSSFQSVSGTEAFF.

This clone showed up just a few times. The gene calls are TRBV18 and TRBJ1-2, with D possibly matching TRBD1 (5 bases). This CDR3 has 18 amino acids. Trimming removed 0 bases from V and 0 bases from J, with 17 bases in between. Germline V gene sequence: CDR1 KGHSH, CDR2 LQKENI. The CDR3: CASSPPGFSGTTNYGYTF. CDR3 coding DNA: TGTGCCAGCTCACCACCGGGCTTTTCGGGGACTACTAACTATGGCTACACCTTC.

The chain employs TRBV30 and TRBJ2-1; 8 nucleotides line up with TRBD2. J lost 7 bases, V lost 0 bases, and 5 bases had no gene match. The CDR3 has 14 residues. The germline V gene has CDR1 GTSNPN and CDR2 SVGIG (reference sequence). The CDR3 region is CAWSVGTSVNEQFF. The CDR3 DNA reads as TGTGCCTGGAGTGTGGGGACTAGTGTGAATGAGCAGTTCTTC.

This chain connects TRBV6-5 to TRBJ1-2; D ambiguous. CDR3 size: 13 residues. V was shortened by 6 bases and J by 4 bases, with 12 bases between the two germline ends. Germline V gene data show CDR1 as MNHEY and CDR2 as SVGAGI. CDR3 DNA sequence: TGTGCCAGCAGGACGGCAGGAAGCTATGGCTACACCTTC. It yields the protein CASRTAGSYGYTF.

V usage is TRBV5-1 and J usage is TRBJ2-4, with 9 bases matching TRBD1. Germline assignment: CDR1 SGHRS and CDR2 YFSETQ. The CDR3 extends over 15 amino acids. V lost 3 bases and J lost 0; bases outside the gene matches: 1. The CDR3 nucleotides read TGCGCCAGCAGCTGGGGACAGGGAGCCAAAAACATTCAGTACTTC. Amino acids: CASSWGQGAKNIQYF.

The rearrangement joins TRBV27 to TRBJ1-6, with D hard to call. This CDR3 is built from 14 residues. Trimming took 3 bases from V and 7 from J, leaving 10 bases between them. CDR1 is MNHEY and CDR2 is SMNVEV in the germline V gene (reference sequence). The chain's CDR3 is CASSFLELNSPLHF. The CDR3 DNA is TGTGCCAGCAGTTTTCTAGAGTTAAATTCACCCCTCCACTTT.